This T cell receptor (beta chain) is drawn from a study of Ad26.COV2.S vaccination and SARS-CoV-2 variants. On the study more broadly: Sample donor was a member of the COV1001 Ad26.COV2.S trial arm. Ad26.COV2.S was injected intramuscularly once or twice, 56 days apart.

Study-wide results and limits: It is possible that the TCR breadth and depth analyses underestimated the total T cell responses.

Produced via immunoSEQ multiplex PCR; TCRdb's table is partial and in-frame only. The sample contains 250,000 or so clones, around 88% of which appear only once. The junction had 8 bases not matched to a gene; V was cut back by 9 bases and J by 4 bases. The CDR3 is made up of 14 amino acids. Germline CDR1 and CDR2: LNHDA and SQIVND (reference sequence). In regard to this clone: Its antigen is still unknown.

Treatment defined: around 19 received Ad26.COV2.S at low or high dose, single or two shots; about 5 received placebo; per-sample allocation not given. The investigators took samples on day 63 after the first vaccine or placebo injection. The vaccine delivered Wuhan-strain SARS-CoV-2 spike through an Ad26 vector. This receptor was identified in a person between 18 and 59 years old who received the Ad26.COV2.S COVID-19 vaccine or a placebo. The V gene is TRBV19, the J gene TRBJ2-2; TRBD1 agrees at 7 bases. Sequenced here: peripheral blood, sampled in a trial of Ad26.COV2.S vaccine versus placebo. The CDR3 loop is CASYRQGGTGELFF. The CDR3 region has the DNA TGTGCCAGCTACCGACAGGGTGGCACCGGGGAGCTGTTTTTT.